The sequence of this TCR beta chain was determined in a study of cytomegalovirus exposure and HLA in healthy donors. PCR used 60 Vbeta primers and 13 Jbeta primers. This table comes from immunoSEQ multiplex PCR, and its TCRdb copy is limited to in-frame clones, with some not included. The sample consists of 100,000 to 120,000 clones, 69% of them appearing once. V was cut by 0 bases and J by 3 bases, with 7 bases left in between. The CDR3 sequence is 13 residues long. Germline lookup yields CDR1 SGHKS and CDR2 YYEKEE (reference sequence). Notes on the study in general: Further analysis, carried out later, found HLA-associated TCR beta chains more clonally expanded than equally common other chains. The study dropped some indistinguishable V segments, TRBV6-2 and TRBV6-3 among them. Under in vitro conditions, a few CMV-associated chains were confirmed as specific for CMV antigens.

Unrecorded immune exposures were likely, despite nominal health at sampling. About this clone itself: Antigen specificity is unknown.

Source material: PBMCs. The chain recombines TRBV5-5 with TRBJ2-7; D might be TRBD1 (6 bases). The origin of this receptor is a man between 25 and 39 years old in good health and CMV-seronegative. In nucleotides, the CDR3 is TGTGCCAGCAGCTTGGGGACAGACTACGAGCAGTACTTC. It translates to CASSLGTDYEQYF.